This entry features one T cell receptor beta chain sequence. Its antigen is unidentified. Sequencing was at deep level. Method: immunoSEQ multiplex PCR; TCRdb's copy keeps in-frame clones and lacks some. The table has roughly 850,000 clones, about 96% seen once; the top ten hold over 0.2%. The entry originates in a study of shared clonotypes between healthy human individuals. It was CD45RO-negative cells, positively selected for CCR7, that made up naive CD8 cells, with terminally differentiated effector memory CD45RA+ cells excluded. Findings of the study overall: Enrolling few donors narrowed the genetic and exposure-history diversity that was represented. Among non-shared clonotypes, generation probabilities were lower than among those shared by all four donors.

CDR1 SEHNR and CDR2 FQNEAQ come from the germline V gene (reference sequence). Trimming cost V 3 bases and J 4 bases; bases outside gene matches: 7. CDR3 length equals 15 residues. The sample taken for sequencing was naive CD8+ T cells sorted from blood. The TCR sequence derives from a man in his thirties or forties in good health. The chain uses TRBV7-9 and TRBJ1-2; 8 bases map to TRBD1. CDR3: CASSFEATGGYGYTF. CDR3 coding DNA: TGTGCCAGCAGCTTTGAGGCTACAGGGGGCTATGGCTACACCTTC.